The present T cell receptor (beta chain) was sequenced within a study of blood T cell repertoires in COVID-19. Study as a whole: The origin of the acute and convalescent COVID-19 samples was the United States, Italy and Spain. T cells, B-cell-depleted T cells, or PBMCs supplied cDNA or gDNA.

The trim removed 4 bases at V and 6 bases at J, leaving 6 bases unmatched. The CDR3 spans 13 residues. The germline gives CDR1 SGHRS, CDR2 YFSETQ. This clone was counted a few times. Authors' processing steps: Amplified reference gene primers provided the basis for estimating nucleated cell counts. Using immunoSEQ multiplex PCR, the repertoire was profiled, and TCRdb retains in-frame clones only, with some absent. Clonal size and the V and J genes are those of that table, whereas D and trimming came from the DNA. Counted here are about 270,000 clones, about 89% occurring once; the ten biggest clones make up 8.5% to 9%.

Sequenced material: peripheral blood. The chain carries TRBV5-1 and TRBJ1-2; 7 bases line up with TRBD1. The sequence was collected from a man aged 40-55 years with active or convalescent COVID-19. For the CDR3, the DNA is TGCGCCAGCAGCCCGGGACAGCCAAATGGCTACACCTTC. This codes for CASSPGQPNGYTF.